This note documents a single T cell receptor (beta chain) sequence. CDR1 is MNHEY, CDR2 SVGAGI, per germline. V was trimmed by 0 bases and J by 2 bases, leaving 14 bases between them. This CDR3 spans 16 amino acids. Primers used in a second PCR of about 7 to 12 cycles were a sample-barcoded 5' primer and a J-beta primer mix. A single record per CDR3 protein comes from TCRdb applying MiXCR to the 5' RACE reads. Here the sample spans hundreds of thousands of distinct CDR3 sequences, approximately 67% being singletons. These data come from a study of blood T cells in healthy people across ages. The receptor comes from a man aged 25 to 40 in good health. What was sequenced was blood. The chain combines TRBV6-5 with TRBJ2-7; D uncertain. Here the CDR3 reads CASSYSTRRFTYEQYF. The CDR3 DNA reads TGTGCCAGCAGTTACTCTACCCGACGGTTTACCTACGAGCAGTACTTC.